The 8 T cell receptor beta chains below all came from one sample that was sequenced in a study of OX40 agonist ivuxolimab in advanced cancers. TCRdb keeps only in-frame clones here, not all; method: immunoSEQ multiplex PCR. The data contain 70,000 or so clones, approximately 90% of them seen just once; the ten biggest clones take up more than 7.5%. Sequencing was performed on CD4+ or CD8+ T cells sorted from blood, taken in a trial of the OX40 agonist ivuxolimab. The receptors derive from an adult with an advanced solid tumor such as melanoma, head and neck, liver or kidney cancer.

DNA for the CDR3: TGTGCCAGCAGCTTATCCAGGGGAGGTACCTACGAGCAGTACTTC. Encoded protein: CASSLSRGGTYEQYF. The chain has TRBV11-2 and TRBJ2-7; D might be TRBD1 or TRBD2, each matching 6 bases. This CDR3 comprises 15 residues. Per germline, CDR1 SGHAT and CDR2 FQNNGV. Between the trimmed V and J ends, which lost 2 bases and 2 bases, there was a span of 13 bases.

The chain couples TRBV6-1 to TRBJ1-1; unclear D gene. In germline, CDR1 is MNHNS, CDR2 SASEGT. The V and J ends lost 7 bases and 1 base respectively, with 16 bases between them. The CDR3 extends over 15 amino acids. The CDR3 DNA sequence: TGTGCCAGCAAGCTTCAACGGGCAGGGAACACTGAAGCTTTCTTT. This gives the protein CASKLQRAGNTEAFF.

This clone was found a few times. CDR3 sequence: CASSGPRERDTEAFF. CDR3 DNA sequence: TGTGCCAGCAGCGGGCCCCGTGAGAGGGACACTGAAGCTTTCTTT. This chain joins TRBV5-4 and TRBJ1-1; D ambiguous. Germline V lookup: CDR1 SGHNT, CDR2 YYREEE (reference sequence). Trimming stripped 4 bases from V and 3 bases from J, with 16 bases between. This CDR3 is built from 15 residues. Complete variable domain (other parts from reference TRBV5-4 and TRBJ1-1): ETGVTQSPTHLIKTRGQQVTLRCSSQSGHNTVSWYQQALGQGPQFIFQYYREEENGRGNFPPRFSGLQFPNYSSELNVNALELDDSALYLCASSGPRERDTEAFFGQGTRLTVV.

The chain links TRBV13 to TRBJ2-7, with D hard to call. The CDR3 extends over 12 amino acids. Between the trimmed V and J ends, which lost 2 bases and 12 bases, there was a span of 14 bases. In germline, CDR1 is PRHDT, CDR2 FYEKMQ (reference sequence). In DNA form, the CDR3 reads TGTGCCAGCAGCTTACAAAATAGCATCGGGTACTTC. It codes for CASSLQNSIGYF.

The chain combines TRBV4-1 with TRBJ2-7; D perhaps matches TRBD1 (6 bases). This CDR3 region has 15 residues. The V gene lost 3 bases and the J gene lost 0 bases, with 12 bases spanning the gap. CDR1 MGHRA and CDR2 YSYEKL come from the germline V gene. The CDR3 loop is CASSHKEGGSYEQYF. Here the CDR3 DNA reads TGCGCCAGCAGCCACAAAGAAGGGGGCTCCTACGAGCAGTACTTC.

CDR3 sequence reads: CASSTRQHRVAEAFF. The CDR3 DNA follows: TGTGCCAGCAGTACCCGACAACATAGAGTAGCTGAAGCTTTCTTT. The rearrangement uses TRBV27 and TRBJ1-1; D unresolved. V was clipped by 5 bases and J by 6 bases, with 19 bases between them. Germline CDR1 MNHEY, CDR2 SMNVEV (reference sequence). The CDR3 runs to 15 residues.

This clone was detected once. The chain links TRBV9 to TRBJ1-2, with unresolved D. Trimming shortened V by 3 bases and J by 6 bases, and 12 bases separated the two germline ends. CDR1 and CDR2 from the germline V gene are SGDLS and YYNGEE. This CDR3 is 13 amino acids long. The CDR3, as DNA: TGTGCCAGCAGCGCTTACACAGAAGATGGCTACACCTTC. As protein: CASSAYTEDGYTF. Combining the CDR3 with reference TRBV9 and TRBJ1-2 gives the whole variable domain DSGVTQTPKHLITATGQRVTLRCSPRSGDLSVYWYQQSLDQGLQFLIQYYNGEERAKGNILERFSAQQFPDLHSELNLSSLELGDSALYFCASSAYTEDGYTFGSGTRLTVV.

The V and J genes are TRBV7-6 and TRBJ2-1, with 9 positions matching TRBD2. The CDR3 is 16 amino acids. V lost 8 bases and J lost 0; bases outside the gene matches: 8. Looked up from germline, CDR1 is SGHVS and CDR2 is FNYEAQ. The CDR3 reads CASQETSGRSYNEQFF. The DNA of the CDR3 is TGTGCCAGCCAGGAGACTAGCGGCCGCTCCTACAATGAGCAGTTCTTC.